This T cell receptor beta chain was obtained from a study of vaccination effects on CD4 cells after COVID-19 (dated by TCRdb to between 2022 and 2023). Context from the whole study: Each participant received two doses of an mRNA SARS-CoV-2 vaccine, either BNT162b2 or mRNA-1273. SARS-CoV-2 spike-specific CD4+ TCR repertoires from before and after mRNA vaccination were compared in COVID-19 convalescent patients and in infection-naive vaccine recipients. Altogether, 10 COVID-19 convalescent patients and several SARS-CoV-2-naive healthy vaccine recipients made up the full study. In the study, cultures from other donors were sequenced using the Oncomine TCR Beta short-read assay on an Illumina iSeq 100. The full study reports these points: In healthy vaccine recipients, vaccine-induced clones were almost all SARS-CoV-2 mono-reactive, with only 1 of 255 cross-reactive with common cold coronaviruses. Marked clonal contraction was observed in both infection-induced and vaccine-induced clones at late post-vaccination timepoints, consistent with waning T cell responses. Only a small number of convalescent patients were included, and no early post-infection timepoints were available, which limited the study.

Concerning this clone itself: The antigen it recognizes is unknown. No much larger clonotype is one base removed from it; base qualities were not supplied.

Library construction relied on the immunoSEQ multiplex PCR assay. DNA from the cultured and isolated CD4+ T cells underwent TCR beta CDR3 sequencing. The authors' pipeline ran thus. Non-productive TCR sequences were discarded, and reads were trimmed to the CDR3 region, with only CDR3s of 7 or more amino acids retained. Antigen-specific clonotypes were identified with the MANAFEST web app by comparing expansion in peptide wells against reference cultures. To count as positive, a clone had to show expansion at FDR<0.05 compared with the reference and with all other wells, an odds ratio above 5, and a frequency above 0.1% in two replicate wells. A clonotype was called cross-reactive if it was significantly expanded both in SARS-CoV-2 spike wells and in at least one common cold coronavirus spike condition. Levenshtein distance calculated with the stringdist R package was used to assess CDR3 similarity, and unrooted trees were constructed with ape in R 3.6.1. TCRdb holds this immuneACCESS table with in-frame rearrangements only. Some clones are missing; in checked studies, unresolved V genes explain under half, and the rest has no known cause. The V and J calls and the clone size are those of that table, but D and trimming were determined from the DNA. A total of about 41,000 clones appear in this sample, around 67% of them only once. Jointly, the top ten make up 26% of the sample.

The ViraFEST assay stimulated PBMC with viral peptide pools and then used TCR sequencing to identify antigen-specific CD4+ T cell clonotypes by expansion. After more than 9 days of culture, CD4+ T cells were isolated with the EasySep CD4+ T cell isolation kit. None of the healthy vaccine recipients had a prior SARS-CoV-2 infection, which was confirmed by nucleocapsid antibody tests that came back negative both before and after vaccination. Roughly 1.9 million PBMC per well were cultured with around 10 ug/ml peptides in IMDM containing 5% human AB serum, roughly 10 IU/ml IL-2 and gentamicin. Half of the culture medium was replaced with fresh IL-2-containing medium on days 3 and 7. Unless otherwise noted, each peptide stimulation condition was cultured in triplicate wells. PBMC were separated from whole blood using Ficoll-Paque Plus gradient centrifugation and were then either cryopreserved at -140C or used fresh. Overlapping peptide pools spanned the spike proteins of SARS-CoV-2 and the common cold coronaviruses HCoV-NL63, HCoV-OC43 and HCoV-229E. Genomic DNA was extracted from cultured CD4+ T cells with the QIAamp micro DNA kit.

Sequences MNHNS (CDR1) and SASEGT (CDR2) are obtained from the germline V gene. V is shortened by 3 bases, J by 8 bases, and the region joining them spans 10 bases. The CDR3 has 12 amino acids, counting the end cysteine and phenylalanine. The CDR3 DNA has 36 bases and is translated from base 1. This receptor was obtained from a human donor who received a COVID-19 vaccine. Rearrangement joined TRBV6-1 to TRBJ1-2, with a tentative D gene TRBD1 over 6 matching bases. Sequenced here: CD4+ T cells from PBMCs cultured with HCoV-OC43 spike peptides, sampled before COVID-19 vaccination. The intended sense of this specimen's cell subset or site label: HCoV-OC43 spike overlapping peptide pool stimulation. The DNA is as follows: TGTGCCAGCAGTGAGGGGGCAGGAGGCTACACCTTC. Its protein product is CASSEGAGGYTF.